This entry lists 25 T cell receptor beta chains sequenced from one sample in a study of CD8 T cells in ankylosing spondylitis (dated by TCRdb to about 2017). No cognate antigen is known for these TCRs. What the authors observed across the whole study: Blood from ankylosing spondylitis patients appeared to be characterized by a TCR beta motif composed of eight highly homologous amino acid variants.

To prepare the library, 5' RACE was applied. The sequencer listed for this sample is Illumina HiSeq 2500. Using fastp trimming at Q25 and MiXCR clonotype assembly, TCRdb reanalyzed the public sequencing data and kept in-frame beta chains. One record per CDR3 amino acid sequence lists the most common genes and DNA. Recorded for this sample are 700,000 to 850,000 distinct CDR3 sequences; about 12% of them occurred a single time. Together, the top ten hold 0.51% of the sample. Sequencing was carried out using blood, either unsorted or a sorted T cell fraction (not recorded which). The receptors derive from a male donor with ankylosing spondylitis.

This clonotype occurred many times. V is TRBV7-2 and J is TRBJ1-2; D might be TRBD1 (6 bases). Trimming stripped 6 bases from V and 0 bases from J, with 14 bases between. Germline V gene lookup returns CDR1 SGHTA and CDR2 FQGNSA. The CDR3 covers 15 residues. This chain's CDR3 is CASRGAGRSNYGYTF. For the CDR3, the DNA is TGTGCCAGCAGGGGGGCAGGGAGGTCTAACTATGGCTACACCTTC.

This CDR3 is CASTTGARGDNEQFF. The CDR3 bases are TGTGCCAGCACCACCGGTGCTCGAGGGGACAATGAGCAGTTCTTC. The chain has TRBV6-2 or TRBV6-3 and TRBJ2-1; tentatively, D is TRBD1 or TRBD2 (5 bases each). Deletions cut 7 bases from V and 5 bases from J, with 18 bases between. The CDR3 spans 15 residues. Germline lookup yields CDR1 MNHEY and CDR2 SVGEGT.

This clonotype has more than one count but fewer than ten. The J gene is TRBJ1-1, the V gene TRBV7-9, with unresolved D. The ends were cut back, 5 bases at V and 5 bases at J, with 12 bases in the middle. Per germline, CDR1 SEHNR and CDR2 FQNEAQ (reference sequence). The CDR3 extends over 13 amino acids. The CDR3 coding sequence is TGTGCCAGCAGCGTCCCCCCACGGACTGAAGCTTTCTTT. This gives the protein CASSVPPRTEAFF.

This clonotype was picked up a small number of times. The chain links TRBV5-3 to TRBJ2-7; D may be TRBD2 (5 bases). TRBV5-3 has ORF status, its function being uncertain. V was cut by 4 bases and J by 0 bases, with 17 bases left in between. The CDR3 contains 16 residues. The CDR3 region has the DNA TGTGCCAGAAGCGTCTACAACCGGGGTACCTCCTACGAGCAGTACTTC. Protein sequence: CARSVYNRGTSYEQYF.

The rearrangement uses TRBV20-1 and TRBJ2-7; D perhaps matches TRBD2 (5 bases). CDR3 length: 13 amino acids. Germline-derived CDR1 and CDR2 are DFQATT and SNEGSKA (reference sequence). V lost 7 bases to trimming and J lost 5 bases, with 18 bases between them. The CDR3 spells CSVSHPLRDEQYF. CDR3 DNA: TGCAGTGTATCGCACCCGCTGAGGGACGAGCAGTACTTC.

This clonotype was picked up many times. The CDR3 sequence: CASSSDGTDTEAFF. The CDR3 bases are TGCGCCAGCAGCTCCGACGGGACGGACACTGAAGCTTTCTTT. The chain recombines TRBV5-1 with TRBJ1-1, with a tentative D call TRBD1 (5 bases). There are 14 residues in the CDR3. Trimming shortened V by 3 bases and J by 3 bases, and 12 bases separated the two germline ends. The V gene's germline CDR1 is SGHRS and CDR2 YFSETQ.

V is TRBV4-3 and J is TRBJ2-1; 7 bases match TRBD2. The CDR3 extends over 16 amino acids. Germline CDR1 is LGHNA and CDR2 is YSLEER. The junction had 5 bases not matched to a gene; V was cut back by 1 base and J by 2 bases. CDR3 protein: CASSQALAVPYNEQFF. The CDR3 coding sequence is TGCGCCAGCAGCCAAGCCCTAGCGGTACCCTACAATGAGCAGTTCTTC.

J is TRBJ2-7 and V is TRBV20-1, with D perhaps TRBD1 (7 bases). The CDR3 covers 13 residues. In germline, CDR1 is DFQATT, CDR2 SNEGSKA (reference sequence). V dropped 3 bases and J dropped 2 bases, with 11 bases sitting between them. CDR3 nucleotide sequence: TGCAGTGCTAGGGACAGGACTACCTACGAGCAGTACTTC. It codes for CSARDRTTYEQYF.

The chain has TRBV4-1 and TRBJ1-5, with D possibly being TRBD1 (5 bases). V lost 3 bases, J lost 5 bases, and 14 bases lay in between. The CDR3 totals 15 residues. Germline V CDR1 and CDR2: MGHRA, YSYEKL. The CDR3 region is CASSQVSREDQPQHF. CDR3 sequence (DNA): TGCGCCAGCAGCCAGGTCAGCAGGGAGGATCAGCCCCAGCATTTT.

This clonotype has at least ten counts. V gene TRBV20-1 combines with J gene TRBJ2-1; D is perhaps TRBD2 (5 bases). Germline V gene data show CDR1 as DFQATT and CDR2 as SNEGSKA (reference sequence). V lost 3 bases to trimming and J lost 6 bases, with 18 bases between them. This CDR3 region has 15 residues. The CDR3 sequence is CSASRGSAVSNEQFF. The CDR3 DNA reads as TGCAGTGCTAGCCGAGGGTCAGCTGTGAGCAATGAGCAGTTCTTC.

This clonotype came up a few times. This rearrangement joins TRBV15 to TRBJ1-1, with D uncertain. The CDR3 loop spans 14 amino acids. V lost 3 bases, J lost 4 bases, and 12 bases lay in between. The V gene's germline CDR1 is LNHNV and CDR2 YYDKDF (reference sequence). The CDR3 sequence is CATSRAGRRTEAFF. The CDR3 DNA reads TGTGCCACCAGCAGGGCGGGTCGGCGCACTGAAGCTTTCTTT.

V usage is TRBV5-1 and J usage is TRBJ2-1; 9 nucleotides match TRBD1. The CDR3 is 15 amino acids. Germline assignment: CDR1 SGHRS and CDR2 YFSETQ. J was trimmed by 8 bases and V by 1 base; bases with no gene match: 7. CDR3 sequence reads: CASSLWGQGGDEQFF. The CDR3 DNA sequence: TGCGCCAGCAGCTTGTGGGGACAGGGAGGGGATGAGCAGTTCTTC.

The chain joins TRBV20-1 to TRBJ1-2; 8 nucleotides align to TRBD1. The CDR3 covers 13 residues. Unmatched junction bases numbered 10, after V lost 5 bases and J lost 8 bases. CDR1 DFQATT and CDR2 SNEGSKA come from the germline V gene (reference sequence). The CDR3, as DNA: TGCAGTGCTCCCGAGGACAGGGTGCGCGGCTACACCTTC. It yields the protein CSAPEDRVRGYTF.

A word on this clonotype: The junction shows a germline mismatch at one end, possibly a read error. The CDR3 here is CCARDLGRGVGNYGYTF. CDR3 coding DNA: TGCTGTGCTAGAGATCTCGGTCGGGGGGTAGGGAACTATGGCTACACCTTC. This chain uses TRBV20-1 with TRBJ1-2; tentative D call: TRBD1 (5 bases). The CDR3 totals 17 residues. CDR1 is DFQATT, CDR2 SNEGSKA, per germline (reference sequence).

The chain couples TRBV20-1 to TRBJ2-5; D call uncertain. Germline CDR1 and CDR2: DFQATT and SNEGSKA (reference sequence). The length of the CDR3 is 15 residues. Deletions cut 6 bases from V and 5 bases from J, with 22 bases between. This CDR3 is CSAHPLGRTDETQYF. DNA of the CDR3: TGCAGTGCCCACCCTCTGGGCAGGACGGATGAGACCCAGTACTTC.

The J gene is TRBJ2-7, the V gene TRBV6-1; 7 positions agree with TRBD1. Germline V gives CDR1 MNHNS, CDR2 SASEGT. There are 13 residues in the CDR3. The junction had 8 bases not matched to a gene; V was cut back by 7 bases and J by 5 bases. For the CDR3, the DNA is TGTGCCAGCACCAGACAGGGTTTTCACGAGCAGTACTTC. This encodes CASTRQGFHEQYF.

This clonotype was detected a few times. The V and J genes are TRBV20-1 and TRBJ2-3, with TRBD2 matching 16 bases. Germline CDR1 reads DFQATT; CDR2 reads SNEGSKA (reference sequence). The V gene end was trimmed by 6 bases and the J gene end by 1 base; junction bases not matched to a gene: 16. CDR3 length equals 20 residues. CDR3 sequence: CSAILRFGTSGGARTDTQYF. The CDR3, as DNA: TGCAGTGCAATTCTCCGATTCGGGACTAGCGGGGGGGCTCGCACAGATACGCAGTATTTT.

The chain uses TRBV20-1 and TRBJ2-7; no clear D gene. Trimming shortened V by 0 bases and J by 3 bases, and 9 bases separated the two germline ends. This CDR3 is built from 13 residues. Looked up from germline, CDR1 is DFQATT and CDR2 is SNEGSKA (reference sequence). CDR3 region: CSARDKKNYEQYF. The CDR3 region has the DNA TGCAGTGCTAGAGATAAAAAGAACTACGAGCAGTACTTC.

V gene TRBV20-1 combines with J gene TRBJ2-5; TRBD2 agrees at 13 bases. With V trimmed by 5 bases and J by 5 bases, 11 bases remained unmatched. Germline values: CDR1 DFQATT, CDR2 SNEGSKA (reference sequence). The CDR3 sequence is 16 residues long. For the CDR3, the DNA is TGCAGTGCTTCATGGGGCGGGACTAGCGGGGTGGAGACCCAGTACTTC. Amino acid sequence: CSASWGGTSGVETQYF.

The genes are TRBV6-5 and TRBJ1-5; D is ambiguous. Looked up from germline, CDR1 is MNHEY and CDR2 is SVGAGI. The length of the CDR3 is 16 residues. V gave up 4 bases and J gave up 3 bases, with 16 bases separating them. CDR3 sequence (DNA): TGTGCCAGCAGTTCCCACCAGCTCACGAACAATCAGCCCCAGCATTTT. Protein sequence: CASSSHQLTNNQPQHF.

The chain links TRBV7-3 to TRBJ2-1, with a weak D call TRBD1 (6 bases). CDR3 length: 16 amino acids. V was cut by 5 bases and J by 5 bases, with 19 bases left in between. CDR1 is SGHTA and CDR2 is FQGTGA in the germline V gene. CDR3 protein: CASSRFGQILNNEQFF. CDR3 bases: TGTGCCAGCAGCCGGTTTGGACAGATTCTTAACAATGAGCAGTTCTTC.

The chain employs TRBV20-1 and TRBJ2-5, with TRBD2 matching 10 bases. Germline values: CDR1 DFQATT, CDR2 SNEGSKA (reference sequence). There are 14 residues in the CDR3. Trimming took 5 bases from V and 2 from J; bases not matched to a gene: 5. Here the CDR3 DNA reads TGCAGTGCTCTCGGACTAGCGGATCAAGAGACCCAGTACTTC. Its protein product is CSALGLADQETQYF.

At least ten counts were recorded for this clonotype. The CDR3 reads CSARDDTRGYGYTF. In DNA, the CDR3 is TGCAGTGCTAGAGATGATACACGGGGGTATGGCTACACCTTC. The chain recombines TRBV20-1 with TRBJ1-2; weak D call: TRBD1 (5 bases). V was pared by 0 bases and J by 5 bases, with 13 bases between. The CDR3 consists of 14 residues. Per germline, CDR1 DFQATT and CDR2 SNEGSKA (reference sequence).

This clonotype was detected a few times. The chain uses TRBV20-1 and TRBJ2-7; a weak D match, TRBD2 (6 bases). The CDR3 loop spans 11 amino acids. V was clipped by 8 bases and J by 7 bases, with 15 bases between them. In germline, CDR1 is DFQATT, CDR2 SNEGSKA (reference sequence). This CDR3 reads CSPRAREEQYF. The DNA of the CDR3 is TGCAGTCCCCGAGCACGGGAGGAGCAGTACTTC.

The CDR3 spells CSATPQIYNEQFF. The CDR3 DNA sequence: TGCAGTGCTACCCCTCAAATCTACAATGAGCAGTTCTTC. The V gene is TRBV20-1, the J gene TRBJ2-1; D gene ambiguous. In germline, CDR1 is DFQATT, CDR2 SNEGSKA (reference sequence). The V and J ends lost 4 bases and 3 bases respectively, with 10 bases between them. The CDR3 covers 13 residues.